The clone carrying this TCR beta chain is a singleton in its sample. Other DNA sequences in the same sample also yield this CDR3. J gave up 1 base and V 5 bases, and 3 bases lay outside the gene matches. Germline V gene data show CDR1 as SGHAT and CDR2 as FQNNGV. This CDR3 spans 14 amino acids. The data belong to a study of T cell changes during pregnancy in multiple sclerosis. Method: immunoSEQ multiplex PCR; TCRdb's copy keeps in-frame clones and lacks some. The top ten hold 0.5% to 0.75% of the sample, which has tens of thousands of clones, 85% to 95% seen once. This clonotype was sampled from a female donor with multiple sclerosis, enrolled in a pregnancy study. The source material was CD4+ T cells from peripheral blood mononuclear cells, sampled in the third trimester of pregnancy. The V gene is TRBV11-2, the J gene TRBJ1-1; TRBD1 matches 8 bases. The CDR3 loop is CASSLGQGNTEAFF. CDR3 nucleotide sequence: TGTGCCAGCAGCCTTGGACAGGGGAACACTGAAGCTTTCTTT.